The 2 T cell receptor beta chains below all came from one sample that was sequenced in a study of graft-versus-host responses after intestinal transplantation. Only in-frame clones appear in the TCRdb table, and some are missing; sequencing was by immunoSEQ multiplex PCR. The sample shows some 43,000 clones, about 95% of them seen only once. The sequencing used PBMCs, collected roughly 51 weeks after intestinal transplant. These receptors were taken from a human patient who received an intestinal transplant, so some T cells may come from the graft donor.

Here the CDR3 reads CASSRSHGALQETQYF. DNA for the CDR3: TGTGCCAGTAGTCGATCGCATGGGGCGTTACAAGAGACCCAGTACTTC. This chain uses TRBV19 with TRBJ2-5; the D gene is possibly TRBD1 (5 bases). Per the germline V gene, CDR1 is LNHDA and CDR2 is SQIVND (reference sequence). This CDR3 region has 16 residues. V lost 5 bases and J 2 bases, leaving 18 bases between the germline ends.

V gene TRBV2 combines with J gene TRBJ1-5; perhaps TRBD1 as D (5 bases). V was shortened by 1 base and J by 7 bases, with 11 bases between the two germline ends. This CDR3 contains 14 residues. Looked up from germline, CDR1 is SNHLY and CDR2 is FYNNEI. This chain's CDR3 is CASSEDRGWQPQHF. The DNA for the CDR3 is TGTGCCAGCAGTGAAGATAGGGGATGGCAGCCCCAGCATTTT.